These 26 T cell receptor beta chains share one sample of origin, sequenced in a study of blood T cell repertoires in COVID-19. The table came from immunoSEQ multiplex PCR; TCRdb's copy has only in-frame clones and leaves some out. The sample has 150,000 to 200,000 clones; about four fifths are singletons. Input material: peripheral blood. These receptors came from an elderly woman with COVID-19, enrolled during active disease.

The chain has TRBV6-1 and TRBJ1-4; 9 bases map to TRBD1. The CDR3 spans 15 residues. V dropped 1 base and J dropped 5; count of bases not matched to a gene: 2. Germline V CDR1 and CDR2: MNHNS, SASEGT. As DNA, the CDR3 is TGTGCCAGCAGTGAAGTAGGACAGGGGAATGAAAAACTGTTTTTT. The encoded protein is CASSEVGQGNEKLFF.

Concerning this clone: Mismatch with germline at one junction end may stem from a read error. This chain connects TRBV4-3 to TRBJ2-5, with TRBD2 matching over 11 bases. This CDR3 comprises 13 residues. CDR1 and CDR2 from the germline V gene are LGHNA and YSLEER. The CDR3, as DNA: TGCGTCAGCAGCCAAGAACTAGCGGGGGCCCAGTACTTC. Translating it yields CVSSQELAGAQYF.

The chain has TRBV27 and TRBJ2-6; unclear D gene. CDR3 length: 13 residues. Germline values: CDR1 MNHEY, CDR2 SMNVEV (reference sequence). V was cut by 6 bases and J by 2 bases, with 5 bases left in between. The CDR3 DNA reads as TGTGCCAGCAGCCGGGCTGGGGCCAACGTCCTGACTTTC. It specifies CASSRAGANVLTF.

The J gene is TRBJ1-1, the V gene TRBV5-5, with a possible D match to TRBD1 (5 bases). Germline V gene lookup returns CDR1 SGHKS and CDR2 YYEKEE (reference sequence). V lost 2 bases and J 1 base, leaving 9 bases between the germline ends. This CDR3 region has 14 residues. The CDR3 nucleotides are TGTGCCAGCAGCTTATCCAGGGCGAACACTGAAGCTTTCTTT. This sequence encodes CASSLSRANTEAFF.

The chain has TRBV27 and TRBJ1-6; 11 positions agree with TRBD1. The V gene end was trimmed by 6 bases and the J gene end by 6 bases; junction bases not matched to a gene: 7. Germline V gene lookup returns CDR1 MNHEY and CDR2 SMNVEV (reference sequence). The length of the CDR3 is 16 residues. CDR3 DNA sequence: TGTGCCAGCAGGGACAGGGGGCGGTCGGTTAATTCACCCCTCCACTTT. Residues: CASRDRGRSVNSPLHF.

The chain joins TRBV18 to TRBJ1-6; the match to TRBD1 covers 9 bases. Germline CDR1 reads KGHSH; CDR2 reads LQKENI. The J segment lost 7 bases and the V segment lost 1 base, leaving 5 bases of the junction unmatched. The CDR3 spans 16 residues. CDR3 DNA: TGTGCCAGCTCACCACTCGGGACAGGGAGAAATTCACCCCTCCACTTT. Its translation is CASSPLGTGRNSPLHF.

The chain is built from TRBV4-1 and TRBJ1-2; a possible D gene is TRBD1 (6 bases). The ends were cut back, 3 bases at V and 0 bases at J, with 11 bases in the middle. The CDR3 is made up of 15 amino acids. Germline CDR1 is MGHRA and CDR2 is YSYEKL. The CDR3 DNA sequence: TGCGCCAGCAGCCAGGGAAGGACAGCTAACTATGGCTACACCTTC. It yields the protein CASSQGRTANYGYTF.

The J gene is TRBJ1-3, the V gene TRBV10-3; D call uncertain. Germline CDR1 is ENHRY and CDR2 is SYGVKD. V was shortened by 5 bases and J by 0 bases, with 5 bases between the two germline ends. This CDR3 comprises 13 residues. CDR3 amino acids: CAISQNSGNTIYF. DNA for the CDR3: TGTGCCATCAGTCAAAACTCTGGAAACACCATATATTTT.

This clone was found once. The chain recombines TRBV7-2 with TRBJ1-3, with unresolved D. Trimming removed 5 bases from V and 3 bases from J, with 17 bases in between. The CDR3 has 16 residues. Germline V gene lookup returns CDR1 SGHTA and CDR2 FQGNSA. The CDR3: CASSPARAGSGNTIYF. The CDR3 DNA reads TGTGCCAGCAGCCCCGCTAGGGCCGGGAGTGGAAACACCATATATTTT.

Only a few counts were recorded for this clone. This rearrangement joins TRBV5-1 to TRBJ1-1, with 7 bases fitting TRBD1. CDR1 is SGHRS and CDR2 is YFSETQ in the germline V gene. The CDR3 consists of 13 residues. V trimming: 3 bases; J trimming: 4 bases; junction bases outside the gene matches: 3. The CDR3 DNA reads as TGCGCCAGCAGCTGGGACAGAAGCACTGAAGCTTTCTTT. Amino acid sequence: CASSWDRSTEAFF.

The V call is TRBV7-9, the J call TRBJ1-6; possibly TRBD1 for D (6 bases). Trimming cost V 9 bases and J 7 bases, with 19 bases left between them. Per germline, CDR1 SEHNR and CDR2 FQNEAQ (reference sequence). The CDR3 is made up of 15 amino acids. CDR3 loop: CASSRIEGGNSPLHF. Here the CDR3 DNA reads TGTGCCAGTAGCCGAATCGAGGGGGGGAATTCACCCCTCCACTTT.

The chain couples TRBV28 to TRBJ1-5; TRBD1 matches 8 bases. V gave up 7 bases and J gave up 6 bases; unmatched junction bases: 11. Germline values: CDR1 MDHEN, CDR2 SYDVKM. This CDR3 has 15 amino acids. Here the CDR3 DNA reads TGTGCCAGCACGACGAGCTGGGACAGGCGTCAGCCCCAGCATTTT. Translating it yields CASTTSWDRRQPQHF.

CDR3 region: CATSEGGDYNEQFF. CDR3 sequence (DNA): TGTGCCACCAGTGAGGGGGGGGACTACAATGAGCAGTTCTTC. This sequence joins TRBV24-1 and TRBJ2-1, with TRBD2 matching over 7 bases. This CDR3 is built from 14 residues. The J segment lost 3 bases and the V segment lost 4 bases, leaving 2 bases of the junction unmatched. Germline V gene lookup returns CDR1 KGHDR and CDR2 SFDVKD.

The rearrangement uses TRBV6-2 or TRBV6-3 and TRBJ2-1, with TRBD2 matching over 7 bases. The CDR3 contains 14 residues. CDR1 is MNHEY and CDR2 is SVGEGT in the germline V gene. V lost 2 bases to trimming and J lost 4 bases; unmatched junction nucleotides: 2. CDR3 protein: CASSYGGDYNEQFF. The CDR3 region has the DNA TGTGCCAGCAGTTACGGGGGGGATTACAATGAGCAGTTCTTC.

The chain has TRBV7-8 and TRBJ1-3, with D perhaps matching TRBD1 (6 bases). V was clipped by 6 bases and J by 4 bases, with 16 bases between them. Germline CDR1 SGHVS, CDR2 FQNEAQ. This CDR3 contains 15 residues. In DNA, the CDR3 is TGTGCCAGCAGTTTCGGGGGGGCGCACGGAAACACCATATATTTT. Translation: CASSFGGAHGNTIYF. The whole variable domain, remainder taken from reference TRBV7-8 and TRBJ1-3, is GAGVSQSPRYKVAKRGQDVALRCDPISGHVSLFWYQQALGQGPEFLTYFQNEAQLDKSGLPSDRFFAERPEGSVSTLKIQRTQQEDSAVYLCASSFGGAHGNTIYFGEGSWLTVV.

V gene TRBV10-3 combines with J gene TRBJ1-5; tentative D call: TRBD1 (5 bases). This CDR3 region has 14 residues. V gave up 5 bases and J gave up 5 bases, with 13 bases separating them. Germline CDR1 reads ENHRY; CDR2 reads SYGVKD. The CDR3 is CAISPNAGDQPQHF. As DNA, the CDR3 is TGTGCCATCAGTCCTAACGCGGGGGATCAGCCCCAGCATTTT.

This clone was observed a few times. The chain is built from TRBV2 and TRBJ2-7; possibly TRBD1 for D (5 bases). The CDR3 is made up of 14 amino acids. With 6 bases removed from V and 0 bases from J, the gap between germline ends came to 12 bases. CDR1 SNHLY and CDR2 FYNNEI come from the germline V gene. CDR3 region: CASRETEISYEQYF. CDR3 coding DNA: TGTGCCAGCAGGGAGACAGAGATCTCCTACGAGCAGTACTTC.

CDR3 region: CASSLSTGPHGYTF. In nucleotides, the CDR3 is TGTGCCAGCAGCCTTTCGACAGGGCCTCATGGCTACACCTTC. The chain carries TRBV5-8 and TRBJ1-2; 7 nucleotides align to TRBD1. CDR1 SGHTS and CDR2 YDEGEE come from the germline V gene. V gave up 4 bases and J gave up 6 bases; unmatched junction bases: 9. This CDR3 has 14 amino acids. Using reference TRBV5-8 and TRBJ1-2 for the parts outside the CDR3, the full variable domain is EAGVTQSPTHLIKTRGQQATLRCSPISGHTSVYWYQQALGLGLQFLLWYDEGEERNRGNFPPRFSGRQFPNYSSELNVNALELEDSALYLCASSLSTGPHGYTFGSGTRLTVV.

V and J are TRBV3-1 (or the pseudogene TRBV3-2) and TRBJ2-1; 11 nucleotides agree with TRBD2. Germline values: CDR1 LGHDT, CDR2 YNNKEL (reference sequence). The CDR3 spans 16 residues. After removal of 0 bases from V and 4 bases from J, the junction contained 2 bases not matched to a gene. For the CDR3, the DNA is TGTGCCAGCAGCCAAGATCCTAGCGGGGGGTACAATGAGCAGTTCTTC. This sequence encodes CASSQDPSGGYNEQFF.

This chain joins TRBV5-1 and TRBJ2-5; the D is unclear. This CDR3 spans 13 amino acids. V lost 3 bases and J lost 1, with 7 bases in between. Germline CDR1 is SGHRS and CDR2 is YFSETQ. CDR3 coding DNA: TGCGCCAGCAGCTCGTTCCCCCAAGAGACCCAGTACTTC. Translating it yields CASSSFPQETQYF.

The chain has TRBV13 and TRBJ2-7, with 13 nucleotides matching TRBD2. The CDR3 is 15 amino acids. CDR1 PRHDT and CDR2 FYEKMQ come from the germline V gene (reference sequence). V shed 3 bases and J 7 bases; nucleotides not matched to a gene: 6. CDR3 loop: CASSFQGLAGREQYF. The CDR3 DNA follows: TGTGCCAGCAGCTTCCAGGGACTAGCGGGAAGGGAGCAGTACTTC.

As DNA, the CDR3 is TGTGCCAGCAGCTTGACGGGGGGCCCCTACGAGCAGTACTTC. Translated: CASSLTGGPYEQYF. The rearrangement uses TRBV5-4 and TRBJ2-7; D possibly corresponds to TRBD2 (7 bases). CDR1 and CDR2 (germline): SGHNT, YYREEE (reference sequence). The CDR3 covers 14 residues. The germline V and J ends were trimmed by 1 base and 2 bases, with 10 bases remaining between them.

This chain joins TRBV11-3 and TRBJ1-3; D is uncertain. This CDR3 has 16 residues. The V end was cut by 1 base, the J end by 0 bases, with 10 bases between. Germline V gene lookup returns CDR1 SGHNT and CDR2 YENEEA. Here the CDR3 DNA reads TGTGCCAGCAGCTTAGCCGTCGAGAGCTCTGGAAACACCATATATTTT. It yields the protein CASSLAVESSGNTIYF.

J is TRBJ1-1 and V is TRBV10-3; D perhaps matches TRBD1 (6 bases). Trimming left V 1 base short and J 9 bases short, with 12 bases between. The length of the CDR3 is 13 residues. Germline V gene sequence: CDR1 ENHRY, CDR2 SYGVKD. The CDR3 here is CAISELGGLKAFF. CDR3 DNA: TGTGCCATCAGTGAGTTGGGGGGGCTTAAAGCTTTCTTT.

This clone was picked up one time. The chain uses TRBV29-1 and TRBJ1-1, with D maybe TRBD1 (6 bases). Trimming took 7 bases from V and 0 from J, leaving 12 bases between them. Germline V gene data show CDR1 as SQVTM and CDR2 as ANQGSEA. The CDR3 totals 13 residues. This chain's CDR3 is CSAGHQLNTEAFF. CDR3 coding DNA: TGCAGCGCGGGACACCAATTGAACACTGAAGCTTTCTTT.

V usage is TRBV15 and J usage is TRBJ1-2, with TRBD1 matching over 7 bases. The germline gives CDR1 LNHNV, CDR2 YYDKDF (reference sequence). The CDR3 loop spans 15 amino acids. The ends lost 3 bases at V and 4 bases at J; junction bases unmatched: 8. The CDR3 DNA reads TGTGCCACCAGCAGGGCCTACAGGGGACCCTATGGCTACACCTTC. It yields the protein CATSRAYRGPYGYTF.